What follows is one T cell receptor (beta chain) and its context. Antigen unknown. The sample belongs to a study of blood T cells in healthy people across ages. A second PCR of 7 to 11 cycles used a sample-barcoded 5' primer and a J-beta primer mix. TCRdb fed the 5' RACE reads into MiXCR, producing one record per CDR3 protein. This sample carries around 1,900,000 distinct CDR3 sequences, more than 35% of them seen once, and the ten largest clones take under 25%. Study conclusions and caveats: More naive CD4+ cells and higher diversity were found in long-lived than in aged donors.

Trimming took off 5 bases at V and 6 bases at J, with 21 bases between the two ends. The CDR3 consists of 16 residues. The germline gives CDR1 SGHTA, CDR2 FQGNSA. The chain combines TRBV7-2 with TRBJ2-3; D is perhaps TRBD2 (6 bases). Sequences were obtained from blood. The receptor was derived from a human donor in good health. CDR3 sequence reads: CASSVLWLPEGDTQYF. The CDR3 DNA reads as TGTGCCAGCAGCGTACTGTGGCTCCCGGAGGGGGATACGCAGTATTTT.